This TCR beta chain was profiled in a study of spatial heterogeneity in lung cancer. General study points: One measure, the expanded intratumoral alpha and beta TCR count, tracked tumor mutation counts.

Time point reported: sample taken at primary tumor resection. The donor population consisted of about 75 patients with untreated, early-stage non-small cell lung cancer. Via MiXCR, TCRdb re-called the 5' RACE reads, giving one row per CDR3 protein. There are 21,000 or so distinct CDR3 sequences in the sample; about 6.8% occur only once, and about a tenth lies in the top ten. The CDR3 runs 14 residues. V was clipped by 4 bases and J by 5 bases; unmatched bases: 4. Germline V gives CDR1 MNHEY, CDR2 SVGEGT. This clonotype showed up many times. Its antigen is still unknown. The sample here was lung tumor tissue, taken at surgery. The sequence came from a male donor with early-stage non-small cell lung cancer. The chain employs TRBV6-2 or TRBV6-3 and TRBJ2-2; 7 positions agree with TRBD2. CDR3 nucleotides: TGTGCCAGCAGTTTGACTAGCTGGACCGGGGAGCTGTTTTTT. Amino acid sequence: CASSLTSWTGELFF.